The T cell receptor (beta chain) described here comes from a study of T-cell memory formation after mild COVID-19. After 5'RACE with constant-segment primers, TCR alpha and TCR beta cDNA libraries carrying sample barcodes and UMIs were obtained. Via MiXCR, TCRdb re-called the 5' RACE reads, giving one row per CDR3 protein. This sample has hundreds of thousands of distinct CDR3 sequences, with 25% to 30% found just once. V lost 3 bases and J lost 3, with 9 bases in between. The CDR3 has 13 residues. Germline assignment: CDR1 ENHRY and CDR2 SYGVKD. Sequencing was done on a sample of PBMCs or a T cell subset sorted from them (not recorded which). This receptor was identified in an adult woman who had mild COVID-19 (a few samples of this study predate the infection). Cell type and time point are not known. V gene TRBV10-3 combines with J gene TRBJ2-7; D gene uncertain. CDR3 coding DNA: TGTGCCATCAGTGACTCGCAGCTCTACGAGCAGTACTTC. Amino acid sequence: CAISDSQLYEQYF.